These 28 T cell receptor beta chains were sequenced from one sample in a study of T cells after yellow fever vaccination. Via MiXCR, TCRdb re-called the 5' RACE reads, giving one row per CDR3 protein. The sample shows roughly 330,000 distinct CDR3 sequences, about 6.6% of them seen only once. The sequencing here drew on PBMCs, taken 35 to 50 days after the first yellow fever vaccination. The receptor source for this set is a man between 18 and 35 years old who received the YFV17D yellow fever vaccine.

The rearrangement uses TRBV9 and TRBJ2-1; D might be TRBD1 or TRBD2, each matching 5 bases. Trimming cost V 0 bases and J 7 bases, with 11 bases left between them. The germline gives CDR1 SGDLS, CDR2 YYNGEE. The CDR3 totals 14 residues. The CDR3 sequence is CASSVELRGNEQFF. Written as DNA, the CDR3 is TGTGCCAGCAGCGTAGAACTGAGGGGTAATGAGCAGTTCTTC.

This clonotype was recorded a few times. V and J are TRBV15 and TRBJ2-1, with D unclear. Trimming removed 0 bases at V and 10 bases at J, with 10 bases between. The CDR3 is made up of 13 amino acids. Germline values: CDR1 LNHNV, CDR2 YYDKDF (reference sequence). CDR3 in amino acids: CATSRDPNREQFF. Written as DNA, the CDR3 is TGTGCCACCAGCAGAGATCCGAATCGGGAGCAGTTCTTC.

In this sample, this clonotype turned up many times. The genes are TRBV20-1 and TRBJ2-7; D is possibly TRBD1 (5 bases). Germline V gene lookup returns CDR1 DFQATT and CDR2 SNEGSKA (reference sequence). V was pared by 5 bases and J by 6 bases, with 14 bases between. This CDR3 is 12 amino acids long. CDR3 loop: CSAERQYGEQYF. The CDR3, as DNA: TGCAGTGCTGAACGACAGTACGGCGAGCAGTACTTC.

This clonotype was recorded at least ten times. The rearrangement uses TRBV6-2 or TRBV6-3 and TRBJ2-3; D is possibly TRBD1 (6 bases). Deletions cut 2 bases from V and 7 bases from J, with 19 bases between. The CDR3 has 16 amino acids. CDR1 is MNHEY, CDR2 SVGEGT, per germline. As DNA, the CDR3 is TGTGCCAGCAGTTACAGTATCACCGTAAGGGGGAATACGCAGTATTTT. Amino acid sequence: CASSYSITVRGNTQYF.

Only a few counts were recorded for this clonotype. The rearrangement joins TRBV12-3 or TRBV12-4 to TRBJ1-4; D call uncertain. The CDR3 length is 13 residues. V was trimmed by 6 bases and J by 5 bases, leaving 10 bases between them. The CDR3 loop is CASREDQNEKLFF. For the CDR3, the DNA is TGTGCCAGCAGGGAGGACCAGAATGAAAAACTGTTTTTT.

This clonotype was seen only a few times. The V gene is TRBV19, the J gene TRBJ1-5; TRBD1 matches 10 bases. The length of the CDR3 is 16 residues. V dropped 3 bases and J dropped 5; count of bases not matched to a gene: 7. From germline, CDR1 is LNHDA and CDR2 SQIVND (reference sequence). The CDR3 bases are TGTGCCAGTAGTATCGTGGGACAGGGGCTTCATCAGCCCCAGCATTTT. It translates to CASSIVGQGLHQPQHF. The full variable domain, completed using reference TRBV19 and TRBJ1-5, is DGGITQSPKYLFRKEGQNVTLSCEQNLNHDAMYWYRQDPGQGLRLIYYSQIVNDFQKGDIAEGYSVSREKKESFPLTVTSAQKNPTAFYLCASSIVGQGLHQPQHFGDGTRLSIL.

The rearrangement links TRBV29-1 to TRBJ1-2; tentative D call: TRBD1 (6 bases). Germline CDR1 is SQVTM and CDR2 is ANQGSEA. The CDR3 has 11 amino acids. Trimming cost V 4 bases and J 8 bases, with 11 bases left between them. Here the CDR3 DNA reads TGCAGCGTTGCGAGACAGGCCGGCTACACCTTC. Protein product: CSVARQAGYTF. The full variable domain, with the rest looked up from reference TRBV29-1 and TRBJ1-2, is SAVISQKPSRDICQRGTSLTIQCQVDSQVTMMFWYRQQPGQSLTLIATANQGSEATYESGFVIDKFPISRPNLTFSTLTVSNMSPEDSSIYLCSVARQAGYTFGSGTRLTVV.

V usage is TRBV6-1 and J usage is TRBJ1-5; D is undetermined. The J call may be mistaken, given a closer DNA end match to TRBJ2-3. This CDR3 is built from 13 residues. The germline V gene has CDR1 MNHNS and CDR2 SASEGT. CDR3: CACVQGRHQPQYF. The CDR3 coding sequence is TGTGCCTGCGTACAAGGGCGCCATCAGCCCCAGTATTTT.

J is TRBJ1-2 and V is TRBV30; 7 positions match TRBD1. The germline CDR1 and CDR2 sequences are GTSNPN and SVGIG (reference sequence). The CDR3 spans 16 residues. The ends lost 0 bases at V and 3 bases at J; junction bases unmatched: 10. In nucleotides, the CDR3 is TGTGCCTGGAGTGTCGGACCAGGGGGTTTCGACTATGGCTACACCTTC. This gives the protein CAWSVGPGGFDYGYTF.

This clonotype appeared many times. J is TRBJ2-2 and V is TRBV5-1; 8 nucleotides agree with TRBD2. The CDR3 contains 15 residues. Per the germline V gene, CDR1 is SGHRS and CDR2 is YFSETQ. J was trimmed by 6 bases and V by 2 bases; bases with no gene match: 6. As DNA, the CDR3 is TGCGCCAGCAGCTTTAGAAGCGGGGGCGCCGGGGAGCTGTTTTTT. Residues: CASSFRSGGAGELFF.

This clonotype appeared a few times. The CDR3 is CASSQFTYSGANVLTF. The CDR3 coding sequence is TGTGCCAGCAGCCAATTTACTTACTCTGGGGCCAACGTCCTGACTTTC. The chain employs TRBV3-1 and TRBJ2-6; no firm D call. Germline loops: CDR1 LGHDT, CDR2 YNNKEL (reference sequence). The CDR3 is 16 amino acids. V gave up 2 bases and J gave up 0 bases, with 8 bases separating them.

Many counts were recorded for this clonotype. The CDR3 reads CASSPTGARYEQYV. CDR3 sequence (DNA): TGTGCCAGCTCACCGACAGGGGCTCGCTACGAGCAGTACGTC. This chain joins TRBV18 and TRBJ2-7, with 8 bases aligning to TRBD1. V lost 3 bases to trimming and J lost 3 bases; unmatched junction nucleotides: 4. Germline V gives CDR1 KGHSH, CDR2 LQKENI. The CDR3 has 14 amino acids.

This clonotype was found many times. This sequence joins TRBV5-1 and TRBJ2-1; TRBD2 matches at 8 bases. V gave up 2 bases and J gave up 9 bases; unmatched junction bases: 7. The length of the CDR3 is 14 residues. Per germline, CDR1 SGHRS and CDR2 YFSETQ. The CDR3 spells CASSLPGGALEQFF. CDR3 nucleotide sequence: TGCGCCAGCAGCTTACCCGGGGGGGCCCTTGAGCAGTTCTTC.

The genes are TRBV11-1 and TRBJ1-1, with TRBD1 as a possible D gene (5 bases). This CDR3 has 12 residues. Germline V gene data show CDR1 as SGHAT and CDR2 as FQDESV (reference sequence). The ends were cut back, 1 base at V and 11 bases at J, with 11 bases in the middle. CDR3 sequence reads: CASSLGDRGAFF. As DNA, the CDR3 is TGTGCCAGCAGCTTAGGGGACCGAGGGGCTTTCTTT.

This clonotype was observed a single time. A much larger clone is a single base away; this may be a read error. V gene TRBV4-2 combines with J gene TRBJ2-5; TRBD2 is a possible D gene (5 bases). Germline CDR1 and CDR2: LGHNA and YNFKEQ. The ends were cut back, 2 bases at V and 4 bases at J, with 17 bases in the middle. The CDR3 sequence is 16 residues long. The CDR3 region is CASSQSPAVGLETQYF. CDR3 nucleotides: TGTGCCAGCAGCCAATCACCGGCGGTTGGACTAGAGACCCAGTACTTC.

Ten or more counts support this clonotype. V usage is TRBV19 and J usage is TRBJ1-2, with a weak D call TRBD1 (5 bases). Deletions cut 5 bases from V and 4 bases from J, with 11 bases between. The CDR3 is made up of 13 amino acids. Germline loops: CDR1 LNHDA, CDR2 SQIVND (reference sequence). The CDR3: CASSPDSFYGYTF. The CDR3 nucleotides read TGTGCCAGTAGTCCCGACAGCTTCTATGGCTACACCTTC.

This clonotype was detected only a few times. The chain uses TRBV6-5 and TRBJ1-5; TRBD1 matches at 7 bases. The ends lost 2 bases at V and 2 bases at J; junction bases unmatched: 12. This CDR3 is built from 18 residues. CDR1 is MNHEY and CDR2 is SVGAGI in the germline V gene. CDR3 coding DNA: TGTGCCAGCAGTTACCCCCCCAAGACAGGGTTTGGCAATCAGCCCCAGCATTTT. Residues: CASSYPPKTGFGNQPQHF.

This clonotype was seen a handful of times. The chain uses TRBV7-9 and TRBJ2-7, with D perhaps being TRBD1 or TRBD2 (5 bases each). CDR1 and CDR2 from the germline V gene are SEHNR and FQNEAQ (reference sequence). The CDR3 consists of 15 residues. V dropped 4 bases and J dropped 1 base, with 14 bases sitting between them. The CDR3 DNA sequence: TGTGCCAGCAGCTCTGGAATGGGGGAGTCCTACGAGCAGTACTTC. Translated, it gives CASSSGMGESYEQYF.

V and J are TRBV6-1 and TRBJ2-7; D is perhaps TRBD1 or TRBD2 (5 bases each). CDR3 size: 14 residues. Between the trimmed V and J ends, which lost 8 bases and 1 base, there was a span of 15 bases. The germline V gene encodes CDR1 MNHNS and CDR2 SASEGT. Here the CDR3 DNA reads TGTGCCAGCCGTGGGGGAAGGGATTCCTACGAGCAGTACGTC. Translated: CASRGGRDSYEQYV.

This clonotype was detected only a few times. The chain has TRBV28 and TRBJ2-1; 7 positions agree with TRBD2. With 8 bases clipped from V and 0 bases from J, the junction kept 10 bases outside the gene matches. This CDR3 region has 16 residues. The germline V gene has CDR1 MDHEN and CDR2 SYDVKM. The CDR3 region has the DNA TGTGCCAGCCGCGAAGCGGGGCCGAGCTCCTACAATGAGCAGTTCTTC. Translating it yields CASREAGPSSYNEQFF.

This clonotype was recorded a few times. The chain joins TRBV7-2 to TRBJ1-2, with 9 positions matching TRBD1. The germline V gene has CDR1 SGHTA and CDR2 FQGNSA. The trim removed 5 bases at V and 4 bases at J, leaving 11 bases unmatched. The CDR3 totals 16 residues. The CDR3 coding sequence is TGTGCCAGCAGCCAATCAGGGACAGGGATAGTCTATGGCTACACCTTC. Translated, it gives CASSQSGTGIVYGYTF.

This clonotype was counted between two and nine times. V gene TRBV5-1 combines with J gene TRBJ2-5; 13 nucleotides line up with TRBD2. The V gene's germline CDR1 is SGHRS and CDR2 YFSETQ. Trimming at V came to 4 bases and at J to 5 bases, leaving 11 bases not matched to a gene. The CDR3 loop spans 17 amino acids. The chain's CDR3 is CASSPGLAGAFGETQYF. The CDR3 DNA reads as TGCGCCAGCAGCCCAGGACTAGCGGGGGCCTTCGGGGAGACCCAGTACTTC.

This clonotype was seen a few times. The chain links TRBV7-6 to TRBJ2-7; TRBD2 might be the D (6 bases). CDR1 SGHVS and CDR2 FNYEAQ come from the germline V gene. The V gene lost 5 bases and the J gene lost 2 bases, with 19 bases spanning the gap. There are 16 residues in the CDR3. CDR3 DNA: TGTGCCAGCAGCGAAGGGCGGGACGGCCGCCCCTACGAGCAGTACTTC. Protein product: CASSEGRDGRPYEQYF.

This chain links TRBV20-1 with TRBJ2-7; D might be TRBD1 (5 bases). This CDR3 is 14 amino acids long. Between the trimmed V and J ends, which lost 3 bases and 2 bases, there was a span of 14 bases. Germline V CDR1 and CDR2: DFQATT, SNEGSKA (reference sequence). The CDR3 DNA sequence: TGCAGTGCTAGCTCTGTGGACACCGCCTACGAGCAGTACGTC. Encoded protein: CSASSVDTAYEQYV.

This clonotype was counted a few times. The chain recombines TRBV9 with TRBJ2-5; D not certain. Trimming removed 3 bases at V and 7 bases at J, with 10 bases between. CDR3 length: 12 amino acids. The germline V gene has CDR1 SGDLS and CDR2 YYNGEE. Here the CDR3 reads CASSERGGTQYF. DNA for the CDR3: TGTGCCAGCAGCGAGCGAGGCGGGACCCAGTACTTC. The full variable domain, with the rest looked up from reference TRBV9 and TRBJ2-5, is DSGVTQTPKHLITATGQRVTLRCSPRSGDLSVYWYQQSLDQGLQFLIQYYNGEERAKGNILERFSAQQFPDLHSELNLSSLELGDSALYFCASSERGGTQYFGPGTRLLVL.

The chain combines TRBV24-1 with TRBJ2-1; 12 nucleotides agree with TRBD1. This CDR3 spans 17 amino acids. After removal of 2 bases from V and 4 bases from J, the junction contained 5 bases not matched to a gene. Germline lookup yields CDR1 KGHDR and CDR2 SFDVKD. CDR3: CATSDWDRGRMYNEQFF. The DNA for the CDR3 is TGTGCCACCAGTGATTGGGACAGGGGGCGAATGTACAATGAGCAGTTCTTC.

This clonotype was picked up many times. This chain uses TRBV5-6 with TRBJ2-3, with a possible D match to TRBD2 (6 bases). The germline CDR1 and CDR2 sequences are SGHDT and YYEEEE. The length of the CDR3 is 15 residues. The ends were cut back, 4 bases at V and 2 bases at J, with 14 bases in the middle. Here the CDR3 reads CASSPEGKDTDTQYF. The DNA for the CDR3 is TGTGCCAGCAGCCCGGAGGGTAAAGACACAGATACGCAGTATTTT.

This clonotype was picked up many times. This sequence joins TRBV4-1 and TRBJ2-5; D is uncertain. V was trimmed by 6 bases and J by 5 bases, leaving 19 bases between them. This CDR3 is built from 15 residues. Germline values: CDR1 MGHRA, CDR2 YSYEKL. The CDR3 region is CASSLMGRTEETQYF. CDR3 DNA sequence: TGCGCCAGCAGTTTAATGGGCAGGACGGAGGAGACCCAGTACTTC.